The 3 T cell receptor beta chains given below trace back to one sample, sequenced in a study of control samples from healthy donors and cancer patients. Here immunoSEQ multiplex PCR was the method, and the copy in TCRdb shows in-frame clones only, minus some. Here the sample spans 100,000 to 150,000 clones, around 93% being singletons. The sample was PBMCs. The receptors were gathered from a man over 45 with head and neck cancer.

The chain joins TRBV7-2 to TRBJ2-5, with 15 bases that match TRBD2. V shed 4 bases and J 4 bases; nucleotides not matched to a gene: 4. This CDR3 contains 16 residues. Germline V gene sequence: CDR1 SGHTA, CDR2 FQGNSA. CDR3 DNA sequence: TGTGCCAGCAGCTCCGGACTAGCGGGGGGGCGAGAGACCCAGTACTTC. It specifies CASSSGLAGGRETQYF.

On this clone itself: Other DNA sequences in this specimen translate into the identical CDR3. The genes are TRBV7-2 and TRBJ2-5; possibly TRBD1 for D (6 bases). V lost 0 bases, J lost 4 bases, and 9 bases lay in between. Looked up from germline, CDR1 is SGHTA and CDR2 is FQGNSA. The CDR3 contains 14 residues. CDR3 amino acids: CASSLAGRGETQYF. In DNA, the CDR3 is TGTGCCAGCAGCTTAGCAGGCAGGGGAGAGACCCAGTACTTC.

The chain uses TRBV5-1 and TRBJ2-5, with a weak D call TRBD2 (6 bases). Trimming took off 3 bases at V and 2 bases at J, with 11 bases between the two ends. Germline V gives CDR1 SGHRS, CDR2 YFSETQ. This CDR3 contains 14 residues. The DNA for the CDR3 is TGCGCCAGCAGCTCCCGGGACTTTCAAGAGACCCAGTACTTC. The encoded protein is CASSSRDFQETQYF.